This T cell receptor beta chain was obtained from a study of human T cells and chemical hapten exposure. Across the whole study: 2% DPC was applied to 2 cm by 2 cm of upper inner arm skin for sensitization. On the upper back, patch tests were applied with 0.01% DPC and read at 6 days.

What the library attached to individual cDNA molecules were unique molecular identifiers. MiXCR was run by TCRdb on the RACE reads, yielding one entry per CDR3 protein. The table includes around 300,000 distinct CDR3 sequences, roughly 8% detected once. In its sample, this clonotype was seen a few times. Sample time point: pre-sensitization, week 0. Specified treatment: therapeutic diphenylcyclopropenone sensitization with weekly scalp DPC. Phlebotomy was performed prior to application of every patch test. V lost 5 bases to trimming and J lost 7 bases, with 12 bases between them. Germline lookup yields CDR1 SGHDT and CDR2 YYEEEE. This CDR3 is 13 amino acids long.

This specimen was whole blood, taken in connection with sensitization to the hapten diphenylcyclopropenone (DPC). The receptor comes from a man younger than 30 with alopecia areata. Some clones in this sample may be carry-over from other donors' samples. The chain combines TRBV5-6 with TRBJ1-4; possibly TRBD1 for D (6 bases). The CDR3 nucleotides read TGTGCCAGCAGACAGGGTCTAGGTGAAAAACTGTTTTTT. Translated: CASRQGLGEKLFF.